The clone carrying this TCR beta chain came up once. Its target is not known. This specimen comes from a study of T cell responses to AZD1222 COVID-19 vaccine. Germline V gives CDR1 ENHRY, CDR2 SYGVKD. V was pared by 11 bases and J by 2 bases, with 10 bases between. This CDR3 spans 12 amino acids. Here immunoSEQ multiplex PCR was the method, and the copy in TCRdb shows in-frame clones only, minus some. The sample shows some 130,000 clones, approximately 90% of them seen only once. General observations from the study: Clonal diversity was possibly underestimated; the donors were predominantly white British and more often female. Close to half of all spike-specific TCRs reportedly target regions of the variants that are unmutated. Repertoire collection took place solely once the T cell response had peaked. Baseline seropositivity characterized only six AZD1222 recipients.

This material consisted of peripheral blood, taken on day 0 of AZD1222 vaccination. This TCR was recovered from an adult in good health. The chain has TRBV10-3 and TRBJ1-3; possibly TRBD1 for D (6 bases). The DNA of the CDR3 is TGTGCCTCCGAGGGGGCTGGAAACACCATATATTTT. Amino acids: CASEGAGNTIYF.